A selection of T cell receptor beta chains follows, all from one sample in a study of T cell responses to AZD1222 COVID-19 vaccine. TCRdb keeps only in-frame clones here, not all; method: immunoSEQ multiplex PCR. This table has some 130,000 clones, roughly nine tenths appearing once. The source material was peripheral blood, sampled on day 0 of AZD1222 vaccination. The receptors originated from an adult in good health. Both conserved end residues are part of each CDR3. The order of the fields is CDR3 protein, J gene, V gene.

CASSLSQLYEQYF,TRBJ2-7,TRBV12-3/TRBV12-4
CATGVRPDTQYF,TRBJ2-3,TRBV15
CSVAQRQGVMHEQYF,TRBJ2-7,TRBV29-1
CASSWDVETSGNTIYF,TRBJ1-3,TRBV4-3
CASSLKPPGVVAGNYEQYF,TRBJ2-7,TRBV7-3
CATSREGAGSYNEQFF,TRBJ2-1,TRBV15
CASSGQIYNSPLHF,TRBJ1-6,TRBV18
CASSQSSGGTEAFF,TRBJ1-1,TRBV16
CASSLGQGLISYEQYF,TRBJ2-7,TRBV5-5
CACSRRGNQPQHF,TRBJ1-5,TRBV7-2
CASSLTNEQYF,TRBJ2-7,TRBV12-3/TRBV12-4
CASSPPVGGNTIYF,TRBJ1-3,TRBV19
CASTPGLYSNQPQHF,TRBJ1-5,TRBV6-5
CASSPQGYEQYF,TRBJ2-7,TRBV12-3/TRBV12-4
CASSRVGGGEEETQYF,TRBJ2-5,TRBV3-1/TRBV3-2
CASSEGDGGELFF,TRBJ2-2,TRBV25-1
CASTRGLNYGYTF,TRBJ1-2,TRBV19
CASSSQSGLPPFF,TRBJ2-1,TRBV27
CASSLGPSSYEQYF,TRBJ2-7,TRBV5-1
CASSQGDRDRNQPQHF,TRBJ1-5,TRBV4-2
CASSWDRGGWGYTF,TRBJ1-2,TRBV5-4
CASSYFSVGLPGELFF,TRBJ2-2,TRBV5-1
CASSLSGGNNQPQHF,TRBJ1-5,TRBV5-1
CASSPLGETQYF,TRBJ2-5,TRBV3-1/TRBV3-2
CASSESPGLTNIQYF,TRBJ2-4,TRBV2
CASSLTGLEAFF,TRBJ1-1,TRBV5-5
CASSFLAGQETQYF,TRBJ2-5,TRBV6-5
CASSSGFQPQHF,TRBJ1-5,TRBV28
CASSLKESNEQYF,TRBJ2-7,TRBV7-6
CASSQGTASSTDTQYF,TRBJ2-3,TRBV4-3
CASNIGGMSQHF,TRBJ1-5,TRBV12-3/TRBV12-4
CATKKGETSYNEQFF,TRBJ2-1,TRBV19
CASSSESGTYEQYF,TRBJ2-7,TRBV6-5
CASSEDGGGNEQFF,TRBJ2-1,TRBV2
CASSERGAPYNSPLHF,TRBJ1-6,TRBV2
CASRPQGGKLFF,TRBJ1-4,TRBV2
CASSPLNIDYEQYF,TRBJ2-7,TRBV18